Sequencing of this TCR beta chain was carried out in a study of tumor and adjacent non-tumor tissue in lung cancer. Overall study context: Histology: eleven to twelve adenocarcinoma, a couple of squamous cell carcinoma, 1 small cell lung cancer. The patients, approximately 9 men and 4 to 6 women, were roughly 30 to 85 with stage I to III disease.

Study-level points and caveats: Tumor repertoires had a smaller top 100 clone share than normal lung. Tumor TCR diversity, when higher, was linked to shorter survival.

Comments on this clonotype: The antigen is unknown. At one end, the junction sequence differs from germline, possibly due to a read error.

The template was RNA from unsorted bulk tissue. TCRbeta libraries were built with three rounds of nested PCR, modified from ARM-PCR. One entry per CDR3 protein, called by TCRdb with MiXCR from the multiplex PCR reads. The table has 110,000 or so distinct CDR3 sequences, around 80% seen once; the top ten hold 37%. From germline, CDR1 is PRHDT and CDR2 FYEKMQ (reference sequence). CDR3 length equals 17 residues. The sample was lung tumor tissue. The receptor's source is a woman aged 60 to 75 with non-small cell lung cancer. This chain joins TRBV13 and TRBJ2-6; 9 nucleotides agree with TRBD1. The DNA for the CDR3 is TGTGCCAGCAGTCGGGGACAGGGAACAGCTGGGGCCAACATCCTGACTTTC. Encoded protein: CASSRGQGTAGANILTF.